Shown below are 13 T cell receptor beta chains from a single sample sequenced in a study of blood T cell repertoires in COVID-19. The table came from immunoSEQ multiplex PCR; TCRdb's copy has only in-frame clones and leaves some out. This table has around 50,000 clones, 70% to 90% appearing once. Sample: peripheral blood. All receptors derive from a man in his sixties with acute or convalescent COVID-19.

The chain carries TRBV18 and TRBJ2-3; 9 nucleotides match TRBD2. This CDR3 has 16 amino acids. Trimming cost V 5 bases and J 4 bases; bases outside gene matches: 10. Per the germline V gene, CDR1 is KGHSH and CDR2 is LQKENI. Here the CDR3 reads CASSSRDSGSADTQYF. In nucleotides, the CDR3 is TGTGCCAGCTCATCACGTGATAGCGGGAGTGCAGATACGCAGTATTTT.

This rearrangement joins TRBV24-1 to TRBJ2-1; the match to TRBD2 covers 9 bases. Germline V lookup: CDR1 KGHDR, CDR2 SFDVKD. The V gene end was trimmed by 3 bases and the J gene end by 7 bases; junction bases not matched to a gene: 12. CDR3 length equals 17 residues. This chain's CDR3 is CATSDTRSGRRGNEQFF. As DNA, the CDR3 is TGTGCCACCAGTGATACCCGTAGCGGGAGAAGGGGGAATGAGCAGTTCTTC.

With regard to this clone: Relative to the germline gene, one junction end is altered; a read error may explain this. The V and J genes are TRBV7-7 and TRBJ2-7; 7 positions agree with TRBD1. The CDR3 contains 13 residues. Germline V gives CDR1 SSHAT, CDR2 FNYEAQ (reference sequence). The CDR3 loop is CASSLEGAGEQYF. For the CDR3, the DNA is TGTGCTAGCAGCTTAGAGGGGGCGGGTGAGCAGTACTTC.

This chain links TRBV7-2 with TRBJ1-1; no clear D. CDR1 and CDR2 from the germline V gene are SGHTA and FQGNSA. This CDR3 region has 14 residues. The V and J ends lost 1 base and 5 bases respectively, with 11 bases between them. The CDR3 DNA follows: TGTGCCAGCAGCTTAGATACGGGTAGGACTGAAGCTTTCTTT. This translates into CASSLDTGRTEAFF.

The CDR3 reads CAAGGQPPENLNTEAFF. CDR3 bases: TGTGCCGCCGGGGGGCAGCCCCCAGAGAATTTGAACACTGAAGCTTTCTTT. This chain links TRBV21-1 with TRBJ1-1. TRBV21-1 is a pseudogene. The CDR3 has 17 amino acids.

The V and J genes are TRBV19 and TRBJ1-2; D is uncertain. The germline CDR1 and CDR2 sequences are LNHDA and SQIVND (reference sequence). Trimming cost V 3 bases and J 4 bases, with 15 bases left between them. The CDR3 is made up of 15 amino acids. The CDR3 here is CASSIRVPGIYGYTF. In DNA form, the CDR3 reads TGTGCCAGTAGTATTCGGGTCCCCGGGATCTATGGCTACACCTTC.

The chain combines TRBV30 with TRBJ2-7; TRBD1 aligns across 10 bases. The trim removed 3 bases at V and 7 bases at J, leaving 9 bases unmatched. The CDR3 loop spans 14 amino acids. The germline V gene has CDR1 GTSNPN and CDR2 SVGIG (reference sequence). Written as DNA, the CDR3 is TGTGCCTGGAGCCCCGGGACAGGGGCACGTGAGCAGTACTTC. Translated: CAWSPGTGAREQYF.

V gene TRBV6-5 combines with J gene TRBJ2-2; TRBD2 might be the D (6 bases). CDR3 length: 14 residues. CDR1 and CDR2 from the germline V gene are MNHEY and SVGAGI. Trimming shortened V by 8 bases and J by 2 bases, and 12 bases separated the two germline ends. The CDR3 region is CASGTGVNTGELFF. The CDR3, as DNA: TGTGCCAGCGGAACGGGAGTTAACACCGGGGAGCTGTTTTTT.

The chain carries TRBV2 and TRBJ1-4; 8 bases agree with TRBD1. The junction had 3 bases not matched to a gene; V was cut back by 2 bases and J by 4 bases. The CDR3 has 15 residues. Per germline, CDR1 SNHLY and CDR2 FYNNEI. CDR3 DNA sequence: TGTGCCAGCAGTGAACAGGACAGGGTTAATGAAAAACTGTTTTTT. It codes for CASSEQDRVNEKLFF.

This chain links TRBV4-2 with TRBJ1-1, with D possibly being TRBD1 (6 bases). The CDR3 sequence is 16 residues long. Germline CDR1 reads LGHNA; CDR2 reads YNFKEQ. V lost 6 bases and J lost 5, with 22 bases in between. The CDR3 region is CASSLNPTGANTEAFF. The CDR3 DNA is TGTGCCAGCAGTCTAAATCCGACAGGAGCAAATACTGAAGCTTTCTTT.

This clone showed up just once. The chain has TRBV28 and TRBJ1-5; TRBD1 matches at 9 bases. The CDR3 has 18 amino acids. Germline-derived CDR1 and CDR2 are MDHEN and SYDVKM. Trimming took 7 bases from V and 0 from J; bases not matched to a gene: 13. CDR3: CASMPPGTGSYSNQPQHF. The DNA for the CDR3 is TGTGCCAGCATGCCGCCAGGGACAGGGTCTTATAGCAATCAGCCCCAGCATTTT.

V usage is TRBV19 and J usage is TRBJ2-1; TRBD2 agrees at 10 bases. The germline CDR1 and CDR2 sequences are LNHDA and SQIVND (reference sequence). The CDR3 length is 15 residues. The V gene end was trimmed by 3 bases and the J gene end by 7 bases; junction bases not matched to a gene: 6. Here the CDR3 reads CASSIPSGRWNEQFF. The CDR3, as DNA: TGTGCCAGTAGTATTCCTAGCGGGAGATGGAATGAGCAGTTCTTC.

The chain recombines TRBV28 with TRBJ1-1; unclear D gene. CDR3 length equals 15 residues. CDR1 is MDHEN, CDR2 SYDVKM, per germline. V was shortened by 6 bases and J by 6 bases, with 20 bases between the two germline ends. The CDR3 bases are TGTGCCAGCAGGGGGTGGTCTCGACGGGATTCTGAAGCTTTCTTT. Protein: CASRGWSRRDSEAFF.